These 12 T cell receptor beta chains share one sample of origin, sequenced in a study of Graves' ophthalmopathy and Graves' hyperthyroidism. TCR beta CDR3 regions were amplified from RNA transcripts. In the first round, RT-PCR was carried out with HTBI primers, and a multiplex PCR formed the second round. TCRdb re-analysed the multiplex PCR reads in MiXCR, keeping a single row per CDR3 protein. The data show hundreds of thousands of distinct CDR3 sequences, with roughly 20% seen just once and roughly 6.9% held by the top ten. The sample taken for sequencing was peripheral blood. Every receptor here comes from a woman younger than 35 with stable Graves' hyperthyroidism. Some clones in this sample may be carry-over from other donors' samples.

The rearrangement uses TRBV20-1 and TRBJ1-1; TRBD1 might be the D (5 bases). The V gene lost 1 base and the J gene lost 0 bases, with 15 bases spanning the gap. This CDR3 is built from 16 residues. Germline-derived CDR1 and CDR2 are DFQATT and SNEGSKA (reference sequence). The CDR3 loop is CSARARDARVNTEAFF. In nucleotides, the CDR3 is TGCAGTGCTAGAGCCCGCGATGCCAGGGTGAACACTGAAGCTTTCTTT.

This clonotype turned up a few times. V is TRBV2 and J is TRBJ2-7; D is possibly TRBD1 or TRBD2 (5 bases each). V lost 0 bases and J 3 bases, leaving 12 bases between the germline ends. This CDR3 has 15 amino acids. The V gene's germline CDR1 is SNHLY and CDR2 FYNNEI. The CDR3 spells CASSEAVGTRYEQYF. For the CDR3, the DNA is TGTGCCAGCAGTGAAGCTGTGGGGACCCGCTACGAGCAGTACTTC.

V gene TRBV7-2 combines with J gene TRBJ2-5, with 12 bases that match TRBD1. Trimming cost V 2 bases and J 4 bases; bases outside gene matches: 5. Germline V gene data show CDR1 as SGHTA and CDR2 as FQGNSA. The CDR3 is 16 amino acids. The CDR3 protein is CASSLLGTGGLETQYF. CDR3 bases: TGTGCCAGCAGCTTATTAGGGACAGGGGGCTTAGAGACCCAGTACTTC. The full variable domain, in which reference TRBV7-2 and TRBJ2-5 provide the parts outside the CDR3, is GAGVSQSPSNKVTEKGKDVELRCDPISGHTALYWYRQSLGQGLEFLIYFQGNSAPDKSGLPSDRFSAERTGGSVSTLTIQRTQQEDSAVYLCASSLLGTGGLETQYFGPGTRLLVL.

The table lists this clonotype with many counts. This chain uses TRBV6-5 with TRBJ2-5; 7 bases map to TRBD2. The CDR3 length is 14 residues. Trimming at V came to 3 bases and at J to 2 bases, leaving 3 bases not matched to a gene. Germline loops: CDR1 MNHEY, CDR2 SVGAGI. The CDR3 nucleotides are TGTGCCAGCAGTTATACGGGGGGACAAGAGACCCAGTACTTC. Translated, it gives CASSYTGGQETQYF.

This clonotype has ten or more counts. The chain couples TRBV7-6 to TRBJ1-3, with D maybe TRBD1 (6 bases). This CDR3 has 14 amino acids. V lost 5 bases and J 8 bases, leaving 16 bases between the germline ends. The germline V gene encodes CDR1 SGHVS and CDR2 FNYEAQ. The CDR3 coding sequence is TGTGCCAGCAGCCCCGGACAGTCAGTCCACACCATATATTTT. Translation gives CASSPGQSVHTIYF.

This clonotype was seen repeatedly, ten times or more. The chain has TRBV6-5 and TRBJ1-5; D is ambiguous. V was shortened by 5 bases and J by 5 bases, with 19 bases between the two germline ends. This CDR3 comprises 16 residues. Per the germline V gene, CDR1 is MNHEY and CDR2 is SVGAGI. CDR3 in amino acids: CASSLDGTSPYQPQHF. CDR3 sequence (DNA): TGTGCCAGCAGTCTGGATGGAACCTCACCTTATCAGCCCCAGCATTTT.

Many counts were recorded for this clonotype. The chain employs TRBV7-2 and TRBJ2-7; 11 nucleotides agree with TRBD1. Per germline, CDR1 SGHTA and CDR2 FQGNSA. The CDR3 has 15 amino acids. J gave up 6 bases and V 4 bases, and 8 bases lay outside the gene matches. The CDR3 DNA is TGTGCCAGCAGCTGGGGGGTTGGGACAGGGGGCGAGCAGTACTTC. Translated: CASSWGVGTGGEQYF.

This clonotype appeared many times. An end of the junction differs from the germline gene, which may be a read error. The rearrangement joins TRBV6-1 to TRBJ1-1; the match to TRBD1 covers 7 bases. The V gene's germline CDR1 is MNHNS and CDR2 SASEGT. This CDR3 is 13 amino acids long. The CDR3 loop reads CASTEQGYTEAFF. CDR3 nucleotides: TGTGCCAGCACTGAACAGGGGTACACTGAAGCTTTCTTT.

The sample holds many counts of this clonotype. The chain employs TRBV6-2 or TRBV6-3 and TRBJ1-5; D is possibly TRBD1 (6 bases). The CDR3 consists of 16 residues. V was pared by 0 bases and J by 4 bases, with 13 bases between. Per the germline V gene, CDR1 is MNHEY and CDR2 is SVGEGT. CDR3 in amino acids: CASSYSRQALNQPQHF. The CDR3 coding sequence is TGTGCCAGCAGTTACTCGAGACAGGCCTTAAATCAGCCCCAGCATTTT.

This clonotype was picked up a small number of times. The chain uses TRBV28 and TRBJ1-5; 9 bases match TRBD1. Germline CDR1 reads MDHEN; CDR2 reads SYDVKM. V dropped 7 bases and J dropped 4; count of bases not matched to a gene: 8. The CDR3 covers 15 residues. The CDR3 sequence: CASKLRDRVNQPQHF. DNA for the CDR3: TGTGCCAGCAAACTCCGGGACAGGGTTAATCAGCCCCAGCATTTT.

This clonotype was seen repeatedly, ten times or more. Here the CDR3 reads CASSLRGRSNQPQHF. The CDR3 region has the DNA TGTGCCAGCAGCCTCCGCGGCAGGTCCAATCAGCCCCAGCATTTT. V gene TRBV6-1 combines with J gene TRBJ1-5, with D unresolved. The length of the CDR3 is 15 residues. Per germline, CDR1 MNHNS and CDR2 SASEGT. Trimming shortened V by 6 bases and J by 3 bases, and 15 bases separated the two germline ends.

About this clonotype itself: A much larger clone sits a single nucleotide away, making a read error possible. The rearrangement links TRBV6-1 to TRBJ2-2; 7 bases match TRBD2. The CDR3 totals 14 residues. The germline V gene has CDR1 MNHNS and CDR2 SASEGT. As DNA, the CDR3 is TGTGCCACCCGACCAGCGGGGAGGGACGGGGAGCTGTGTTTT. It yields the protein CATRPAGRDGELCF.